These 25 T cell receptor beta chains were sequenced from one sample in a study of T cell responses to AZD1222 COVID-19 vaccine. This table comes from immunoSEQ multiplex PCR, and its TCRdb copy is limited to in-frame clones, with some not included. Of 95,000 to 150,000 clones in the sample, around 91% were seen once. This material consisted of peripheral blood, taken on day 0 of AZD1222 vaccination. The receptors shown here come from an adult in good health.

This chain joins TRBV5-1 and TRBJ2-7; D is unresolved. The CDR3 sequence is 16 residues long. The germline V gene encodes CDR1 SGHRS and CDR2 YFSETQ. V lost 4 bases to trimming and J lost 6 bases, with 23 bases between them. The CDR3 spells CASSLLPSQGRGEQYF. As DNA, the CDR3 is TGCGCCAGCAGCCTCCTACCCTCACAAGGCCGTGGCGAGCAGTACTTC.

CDR3: CASSLVSDSNQPQHF. The CDR3 DNA reads as TGTGCCAGCAGCTTAGTGTCAGATAGCAATCAGCCCCAGCATTTT. The chain is built from TRBV7-6 and TRBJ1-5; D gene unclear. The CDR3 spans 15 residues. Germline V gene lookup returns CDR1 SGHVS and CDR2 FNYEAQ. The V and J ends lost 1 base and 0 bases respectively, with 7 bases between them.

The chain links TRBV5-4 to TRBJ1-6, with unresolved D. V lost 0 bases to trimming and J lost 4 bases, with 11 bases between them. The CDR3 consists of 16 residues. Per germline, CDR1 SGHNT and CDR2 YYREEE (reference sequence). The CDR3 DNA reads as TGTGCCAGCAGCTTGGGCGGCCCTGAATATAATTCACCCCTCCACTTT. Its protein is CASSLGGPEYNSPLHF.

The gene calls are TRBV11-3 and TRBJ2-5; no firm D call. Deletions cut 11 bases from V and 3 bases from J, with 4 bases between. Germline-derived CDR1 and CDR2 are SGHNT and YENEEA. The CDR3 contains 9 residues. CDR3 in amino acids: CAGKETQYF. The CDR3, as DNA: TGTGCCGGCAAAGAGACCCAGTACTTC.

The gene calls are TRBV4-1 and TRBJ2-1; tentative D call: TRBD2 (5 bases). The CDR3 sequence is 16 residues long. V lost 1 base to trimming and J lost 8 bases, with 18 bases between them. The germline V gene encodes CDR1 MGHRA and CDR2 YSYEKL. As DNA, the CDR3 is TGCGCCAGCAGCCAAGGATTGGCGTGGGCGGGCTATGAGCAGTTCTTC. It yields the protein CASSQGLAWAGYEQFF.

This sequence joins TRBV5-1 and TRBJ2-3; D ambiguous. V was trimmed by 0 bases and J by 0 bases, leaving 5 bases between them. The germline V gene encodes CDR1 SGHRS and CDR2 YFSETQ. The CDR3 runs 14 residues. CDR3 protein: CASSLETSTDTQYF. CDR3 sequence (DNA): TGCGCCAGCAGCTTGGAGACTAGCACAGATACGCAGTATTTT.

The V and J genes are TRBV9 and TRBJ2-3; 7 bases line up with TRBD2. V shed 3 bases and J 0 bases; nucleotides not matched to a gene: 16. The CDR3 runs 19 residues. CDR1 SGDLS and CDR2 YYNGEE come from the germline V gene. CDR3 residues: CASSAWGGPRSTSTDTQYF. In nucleotides, the CDR3 is TGTGCCAGCAGCGCGTGGGGGGGTCCCAGGTCGACTAGCACAGATACGCAGTATTTT.

This clone came up once. The chain carries TRBV4-3 and TRBJ2-2; no definite D call. V was cut by 0 bases and J by 8 bases, with 7 bases left in between. There are 13 residues in the CDR3. Looked up from germline, CDR1 is LGHNA and CDR2 is YSLEER. CDR3 sequence (DNA): TGCGCCAGCAGCCAAGATTCGTTAGGGGAGCTGTTTTTT. Protein sequence: CASSQDSLGELFF.

Sample share makes this clone medium-sized. This chain uses TRBV20-1 with TRBJ1-1, with unresolved D. Between the trimmed V and J ends, which lost 5 bases and 6 bases, there was a span of 7 bases. Germline CDR1 and CDR2: DFQATT and SNEGSKA (reference sequence). The length of the CDR3 is 10 residues. CDR3 protein: CSAPDSEAFF. The CDR3 coding sequence is TGCAGTGCTCCAGATTCTGAAGCTTTCTTT.

The sample holds a few counts of this clone. The chain combines TRBV28 with TRBJ2-7; D is unclear. The CDR3 runs 12 residues. The germline V gene encodes CDR1 MDHEN and CDR2 SYDVKM. The ends were cut back, 6 bases at V and 2 bases at J, with 8 bases in the middle. The CDR3: CASSLTAYEQYF. The CDR3 coding sequence is TGTGCCAGCAGCCTTACGGCCTACGAGCAGTACTTC.

The chain links TRBV4-1 to TRBJ1-2; 7 bases are a match to TRBD1. The CDR3 is made up of 14 amino acids. CDR1 is MGHRA and CDR2 is YSYEKL in the germline V gene. DNA for the CDR3: TGCGCTTCGAACCCGGGACAGAAAATCGATGGCTACACCTTC. It yields the protein CASNPGQKIDGYTF.

The V call is TRBV6-5, the J call TRBJ1-2; D not resolved. Trimming pared 8 bases from V and 8 bases from J, leaving 24 bases between. Per the germline V gene, CDR1 is MNHEY and CDR2 is SVGAGI. The CDR3 runs to 15 residues. The CDR3, as DNA: TGTGCCAGCGCCCCGGAAGACGCCTCCGTCTCGGGCTACACCTTC. Translated, it gives CASAPEDASVSGYTF.

The gene calls are TRBV7-8 and TRBJ1-1, with D uncertain. Germline V gene sequence: CDR1 SGHVS, CDR2 FQNEAQ. V was trimmed by 1 base and J by 4 bases, leaving 4 bases between them. There are 12 residues in the CDR3. CDR3 amino acids: CASSLDGTEAFF. The CDR3 bases are TGTGCCAGCAGCTTAGACGGCACTGAAGCTTTCTTT.

The genes are TRBV28 and TRBJ2-3, with 9 bases lining up with TRBD1. Germline lookup yields CDR1 MDHEN and CDR2 SYDVKM. The CDR3 totals 17 residues. The J segment lost 0 bases and the V segment lost 6 bases, leaving 10 bases of the junction unmatched. The CDR3 sequence: CASSPPPGQGSTDTQYF. The CDR3 DNA is TGTGCCAGCAGCCCCCCCCCGGGACAGGGTAGCACAGATACGCAGTATTTT.

This chain connects TRBV6-6 to TRBJ1-5; 10 bases line up with TRBD1. The CDR3 totals 16 residues. Germline V gives CDR1 MNHNY, CDR2 SVGAGI (reference sequence). The V gene end was trimmed by 5 bases and the J gene end by 3 bases; junction bases not matched to a gene: 7. CDR3 protein: CASSRSGTGDNQPQHF. The CDR3 region has the DNA TGTGCCAGCAGTAGGTCGGGGACAGGGGACAATCAGCCCCAGCATTTT.

This chain connects TRBV24-1 to TRBJ1-2, with D hard to call. CDR3 length: 14 residues. The V end lost 5 bases, the J end lost 6 bases, and 15 bases lay between the germline ends. Per germline, CDR1 KGHDR and CDR2 SFDVKD. The CDR3 DNA reads as TGTGCCACCAGTGCCCGGGGTGTCGGGAATGGCTACACCTTC. It specifies CATSARGVGNGYTF.

CDR3 region: CSVGQGVGGYTF. The CDR3 nucleotides read TGCAGCGTTGGTCAAGGGGTTGGCGGCTACACCTTC. The chain couples TRBV29-1 to TRBJ1-2; a weak D match, TRBD1 (5 bases). This CDR3 spans 12 amino acids. V was cut by 4 bases and J by 8 bases, with 14 bases left in between. The germline V gene has CDR1 SQVTM and CDR2 ANQGSEA. The variable domain in full, with the rest retrieved from reference TRBV29-1 and TRBJ1-2, is SAVISQKPSRDICQRGTSLTIQCQVDSQVTMMFWYRQQPGQSLTLIATANQGSEATYESGFVIDKFPISRPNLTFSTLTVSNMSPEDSSIYLCSVGQGVGGYTFGSGTRLTVV.

The chain combines TRBV28 with TRBJ1-4; D is undetermined. The CDR3 has 15 amino acids. With 7 bases removed from V and 8 bases from J, the gap between germline ends came to 20 bases. Germline V gives CDR1 MDHEN, CDR2 SYDVKM. In DNA form, the CDR3 reads TGTGCCAGCAAGCCTCCGACGCAGGTGTACGAAAAACTGTTTTTT. Its protein is CASKPPTQVYEKLFF.

V usage is TRBV10-3 and J usage is TRBJ1-2; weak D call: TRBD1 (6 bases). The CDR3 is made up of 14 amino acids. Trimming took 4 bases from V and 2 from J, leaving 11 bases between them. Per germline, CDR1 ENHRY and CDR2 SYGVKD. The CDR3 DNA sequence: TGTGCCATCAGTGGGGGGCAGGGGAACTATGGCTACACCTTC. This encodes CAISGGQGNYGYTF.

The table lists this clone with a few counts. V and J are TRBV28 and TRBJ1-4, with D perhaps matching TRBD1 (6 bases). The germline V and J ends were trimmed by 1 base and 7 bases, with 13 bases remaining between them. Per the germline V gene, CDR1 is MDHEN and CDR2 is SYDVKM. This CDR3 is 15 amino acids long. CDR3 loop: CASSLFGGQGEKLFF. In DNA form, the CDR3 reads TGTGCCAGCAGTTTATTTGGGGGGCAAGGTGAAAAACTGTTTTTT. Full variable domain (rest looked up from reference TRBV28 and TRBJ1-4): DVKVTQSSRYLVKRTGEKVFLECVQDMDHENMFWYRQDPGLGLRLIYFSYDVKMKEKGDIPEGYSVSREKKERFSLILESASTNQTSMYLCASSLFGGQGEKLFFGSGTQLSVL.

The rearrangement joins TRBV9 to TRBJ1-2, with 8 bases that match TRBD1. This CDR3 contains 13 residues. Germline trimming cut 0 bases from V and 8 bases from J; bases unmatched to any gene: 3. Germline V gene sequence: CDR1 SGDLS, CDR2 YYNGEE. The CDR3, as DNA: TGTGCCAGCAGCGTAGACGGACAGGGAGGCTACACCTTC. This sequence encodes CASSVDGQGGYTF.

This clone was seen only once. This rearrangement joins TRBV28 to TRBJ1-5; D remains unclear. CDR1 and CDR2 (germline): MDHEN, SYDVKM. CDR3 length: 17 residues. Trimming left V 3 bases short and J 2 bases short, with 17 bases between. CDR3 DNA: TGTGCCAGCAGTTTGGGGATCTCTTACAATCGCAATCAGCCCCAGCATTTT. Its protein product is CASSLGISYNRNQPQHF.

The V and J genes are TRBV7-9 and TRBJ2-3; no clear D. Deletions cut 1 base from V and 6 bases from J, with 17 bases between. CDR1 is SEHNR, CDR2 FQNEAQ, per germline (reference sequence). This CDR3 spans 16 amino acids. The CDR3 spells CASSLDGRVGRDTQYF. The CDR3 nucleotides read TGTGCCAGCAGCTTAGATGGCCGAGTGGGCCGGGATACGCAGTATTTT.

The chain links TRBV5-1 to TRBJ1-1, with a tentative D call TRBD1 (6 bases). Germline V CDR1 and CDR2: SGHRS, YFSETQ. The CDR3 has 15 amino acids. The V and J ends lost 0 bases and 0 bases respectively, with 9 bases between them. CDR3 in amino acids: CASSLVDSVNTEAFF. Written as DNA, the CDR3 is TGCGCCAGCAGCTTGGTGGACAGCGTGAACACTGAAGCTTTCTTT.

The rearrangement joins TRBV7-2 to TRBJ2-7, with D perhaps TRBD1 (5 bases). The germline gives CDR1 SGHTA, CDR2 FQGNSA. There are 13 residues in the CDR3. V lost 2 bases, J lost 4 bases, and 9 bases lay in between. CDR3 region: CASSLTQGYEQYF. The DNA of the CDR3 is TGTGCCAGCAGCTTAACGCAGGGTTACGAGCAGTACTTC.